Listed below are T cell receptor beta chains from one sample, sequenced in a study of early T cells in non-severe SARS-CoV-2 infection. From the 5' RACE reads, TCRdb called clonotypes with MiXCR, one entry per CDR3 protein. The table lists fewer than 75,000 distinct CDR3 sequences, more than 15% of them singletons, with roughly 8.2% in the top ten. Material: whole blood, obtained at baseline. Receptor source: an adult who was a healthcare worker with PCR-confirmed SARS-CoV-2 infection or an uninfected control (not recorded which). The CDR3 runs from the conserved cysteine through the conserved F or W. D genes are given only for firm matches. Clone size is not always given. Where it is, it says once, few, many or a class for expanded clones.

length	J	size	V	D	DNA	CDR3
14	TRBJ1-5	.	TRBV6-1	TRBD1	TGTGCCAGCCAGGGACAGGGGGCTTACCAGCCCCAGCATTTT	CASQGQGAYQPQHF
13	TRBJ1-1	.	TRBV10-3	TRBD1	TGTGCCATCAGTGATCCTGGGACAGGGGAAGCTTTCTTT	CAISDPGTGEAFF
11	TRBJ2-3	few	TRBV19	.	TGTGCCAGTTCTACGGCAGATACGCAGTATTTT	CASSTADTQYF
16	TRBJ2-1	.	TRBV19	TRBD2	TGTGCCAGTAGTCCTCTAGCGGGGGGGCCAGGCAATGAGCAGTTCTTC	CASSPLAGGPGNEQFF
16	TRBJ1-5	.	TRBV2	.	TGTGCCAGCAGTGAAGGGAGGACGATCGGGGGACAGCCCCAGCATTTT	CASSEGRTIGGQPQHF
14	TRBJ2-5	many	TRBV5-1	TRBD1	TGCGCCAGCAGCTCTGGACAGGGCGTAGAGACCCAGTACTTC	CASSSGQGVETQYF
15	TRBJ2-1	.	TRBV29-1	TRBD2	TGCAGCGTCTCAGGGGGGACTAGCGGGAGCAATGAGCAGTTCTTC	CSVSGGTSGSNEQFF
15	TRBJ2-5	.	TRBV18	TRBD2	TGTGCCAGCTCGCCGGGACTAGACAATCGGGAGACCCAGTACTTC	CASSPGLDNRETQYF
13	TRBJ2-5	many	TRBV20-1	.	TGCAGTGCTTCCCAGGGGACCGAAGAGACCCAGTACTTC	CSASQGTEETQYF
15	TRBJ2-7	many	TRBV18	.	TGTGCCAGCTCACCATCAGCACCCACAAAGATTGAGCAGTACTTC	CASSPSAPTKIEQYF
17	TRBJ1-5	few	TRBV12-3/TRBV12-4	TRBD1	TGTGCCAGCAGGCGGACAGGGGGCCCTCAAGGAAATCAGCCCCAGCATTTT	CASRRTGGPQGNQPQHF
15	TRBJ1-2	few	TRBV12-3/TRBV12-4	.	TGTGCCAGCAGTCCAAATAGACAGGCCGTCTATGGCTACACCTTC	CASSPNRQAVYGYTF
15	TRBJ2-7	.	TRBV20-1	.	TGCAGTGCTCTCCCTCATGCAGCGAGGCCTTACGAGCAGTACTTC	CSALPHAARPYEQYF
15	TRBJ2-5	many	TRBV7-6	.	TGTGCCAGCAGTATGGTGGCGGGACCCCAAGAGACCCAGTACTTC	CASSMVAGPQETQYF
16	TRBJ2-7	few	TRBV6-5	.	TGTGCCAGCAGCTCCTCGCCATCGACAGTAGCCTACGAGCAGTACTTC	CASSSSPSTVAYEQYF
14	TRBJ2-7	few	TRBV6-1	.	TGTGCCAGCAGTCTTGACAGCCAAGTCTACGAGCAGTACTTC	CASSLDSQVYEQYF
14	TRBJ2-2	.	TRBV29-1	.	TGCAGCGTCCCCGGACAGCCGAACACCGGGGAGCTGTTTTTT	CSVPGQPNTGELFF
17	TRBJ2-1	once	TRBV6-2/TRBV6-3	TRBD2	TGTGCCAGCAGTTCACAGACTAGCGGGAGGGCCTACAATGAGCAGTTCTTC	CASSSQTSGRAYNEQFF
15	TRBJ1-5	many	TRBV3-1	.	TGTGCCAGCAGCCAAGGCAGGAGTAGCAATCAGCCCCAGCATTTT	CASSQGRSSNQPQHF
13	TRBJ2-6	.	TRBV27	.	TGTGCCAGCAGCCTGGTTGGGGCCAACGTCCTGACTTTC	CASSLVGANVLTF
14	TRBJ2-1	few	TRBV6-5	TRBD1	TGTGCCAGCAGCCCCTCGCAGGGGGTCAATGAGCAGTTCTTC	CASSPSQGVNEQFF
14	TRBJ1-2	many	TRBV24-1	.	TGTGCCACCAGTGATTTTACCGCGCCTTATGGCTACACCTTC	CATSDFTAPYGYTF
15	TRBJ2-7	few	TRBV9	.	TGTGCCAGCAGCGTAGCTGGGGACCACTCCTACGAGCAGTACTTC	CASSVAGDHSYEQYF
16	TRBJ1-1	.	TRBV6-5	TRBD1	TGTGCCAGCAGTAGAACAGGGGCGGGTATGAACACTGAAGCTTTCTTT	CASSRTGAGMNTEAFF
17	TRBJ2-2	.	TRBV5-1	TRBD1	TGCGCCAGCAGCGCAAGACAGGGGTCCTTGAACACCGGGGAGCTGTTTTTT	CASSARQGSLNTGELFF
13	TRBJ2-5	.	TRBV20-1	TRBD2	TGCAGTGTTACGAGCCCAGCGGGGGAGACCCAGTACTTC	CSVTSPAGETQYF
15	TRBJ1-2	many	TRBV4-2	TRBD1	TGTGCCAGCAGCCGGCCTGGGACAGGTGGAGGAGGCTACACCTTC	CASSRPGTGGGGYTF
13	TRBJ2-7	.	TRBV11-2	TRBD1	TGTGCCAGCGGACAGGGGATCTCCTACGAGCAGTACTTC	CASGQGISYEQYF
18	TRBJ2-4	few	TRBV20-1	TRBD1	TGCAGTGCTAACCCAATCCCAGGACAGGGCAGAGCCAAAAACATTCAGTACTTC	CSANPIPGQGRAKNIQYF
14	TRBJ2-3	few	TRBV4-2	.	TGTGCCAGCAGCCAAGTTCAGGGCACAGATACGCAGTATTTT	CASSQVQGTDTQYF
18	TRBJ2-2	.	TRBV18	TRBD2	TGTGCCAGCTCACCACGTGCCAGCGGGAGCGTGGGGACCGGGGAGCTGTTTTTT	CASSPRASGSVGTGELFF
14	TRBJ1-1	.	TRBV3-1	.	TGTGCCAGCAGCATAACAGGGTTGAACACTGAAGCTTTCTTT	CASSITGLNTEAFF
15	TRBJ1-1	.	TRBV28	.	TGTGCCAGCAGTTTTGGCCGGGGTGTGAACACTGAAGCTTTCTTT	CASSFGRGVNTEAFF
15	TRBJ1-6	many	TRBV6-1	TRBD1	TGTGCCAGCAGCGCGACAGGGGGCTGGCAATCACCCCTCCACTTT	CASSATGGWQSPLHF
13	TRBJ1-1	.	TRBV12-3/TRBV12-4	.	TGTGCCAGCAGTTTGTCCACTTTAGCTGAAGCTTTCTTT	CASSLSTLAEAFF
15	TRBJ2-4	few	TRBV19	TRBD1	TGTGCCAGTAGTATCTACAGGGGGAGCGAAAACATTCAGTACTTC	CASSIYRGSENIQYF
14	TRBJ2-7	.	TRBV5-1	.	TGCGCCAGCAGCTTACCTGGACGGATCTACGAGCAGTACTTC	CASSLPGRIYEQYF
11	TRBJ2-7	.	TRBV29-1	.	TGCAGCGTTCGCAGGGATTACGAGCAGTACTTC	CSVRRDYEQYF
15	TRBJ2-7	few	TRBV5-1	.	TGCGCCAGCAGCTTGGGGGGGTCGATAACCTACGAGCAGTACTTC	CASSLGGSITYEQYF
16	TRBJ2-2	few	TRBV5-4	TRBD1	TGTGCCAGCAGCTTCTTCGGACAGGGGACCAAGAGAGAGCTGTTTTTT	CASSFFGQGTKRELFF
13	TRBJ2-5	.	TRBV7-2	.	TGTGCCAGCAGCTCAGGGGCCGTAAAGACCCAGTACTTC	CASSSGAVKTQYF
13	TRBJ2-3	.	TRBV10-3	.	TGTGCCGCTCACGGGGAAGGCACAGATACGCAGTATTTT	CAAHGEGTDTQYF
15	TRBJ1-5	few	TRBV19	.	TGTGCCAGTAGTATAGTGGGTGGTTGGGATCAGCCCCAGCATTTT	CASSIVGGWDQPQHF
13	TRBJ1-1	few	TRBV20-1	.	TGCAGTGCTAGAGATTTGGGGCAGGTTCAAGCTTTCTTT	CSARDLGQVQAFF
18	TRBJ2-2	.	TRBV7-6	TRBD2	TGTGCCAGCAGCCCAGGACTAGCGGGGGGTCAGAACACCGGGGAGCTGTTTTTT	CASSPGLAGGQNTGELFF
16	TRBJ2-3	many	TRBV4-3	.	TGCGCCAGCAGCCAAGATTCGGGGTTCGGCACAGATACGCAGTATTTT	CASSQDSGFGTDTQYF
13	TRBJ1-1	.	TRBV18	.	TGTGCCAGCTCACCCCGGGGGAGGACTGAAGCTTTCTTT	CASSPRGRTEAFF
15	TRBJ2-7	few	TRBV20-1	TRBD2	TGCAGTGCTAGAGGTGGGACTAGCGGGAGCTACGAGCAGTACTTC	CSARGGTSGSYEQYF
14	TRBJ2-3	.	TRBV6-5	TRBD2	TGTGCCAGCAGCAGAAGCGGGGGGGGAGATACGCAGTATTTT	CASSRSGGGDTQYF
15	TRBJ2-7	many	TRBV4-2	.	TGTGCCAGCAAGCTATCCCGCGACAGCTCCTACGAGCAGTACTTC	CASKLSRDSSYEQYF
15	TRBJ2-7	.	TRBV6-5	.	TGTGCCAGCAGTTACTCGTCCGCGAGGAGGAACGAGCAGTACTTC	CASSYSSARRNEQYF
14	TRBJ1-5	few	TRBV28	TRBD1	TGTGCCAGCAGCCTGACAGGGCTCAATCAGCCCCAGCATTTT	CASSLTGLNQPQHF
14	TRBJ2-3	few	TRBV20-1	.	TGCAGTGCTAGTTGGGCTACCTTCCCAAATACGCAGTATTTT	CSASWATFPNTQYF
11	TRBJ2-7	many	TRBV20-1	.	TGCAGTGCTAGGAAGAAGACCGAGCAGTACTTC	CSARKKTEQYF
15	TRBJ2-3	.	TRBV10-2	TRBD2	TGCGCCAGCAGGCCTCCGGGACTAGCGGCAGATACGCAGTATTTT	CASRPPGLAADTQYF
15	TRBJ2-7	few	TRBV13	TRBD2	TGTGCCAGCAGCTTCGGGAGGGTGCCAACCTACGAGCAGTACTTC	CASSFGRVPTYEQYF
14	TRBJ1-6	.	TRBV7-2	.	TGTGCCAGCAGCCACCCACGGTATAATTCACCCCTCCACTTT	CASSHPRYNSPLHF